The sequence of this T cell receptor (beta chain) was determined in a study of spatial heterogeneity in lung cancer (dated by TCRdb to the late 2010s). Concerning the study at large: More beta-chain than alpha-chain transcripts were consistently detected, likely reflecting higher beta-chain transcript abundance. In the raw uncorrected reads, each unique combination of TCR and UMI appeared on average more than ten times. TCR alpha and beta repertoires were quantitatively compared across multiple tumor regions, matched nontumor lung and blood in non-small cell lung cancer. The study linked features of the TCR repertoire to counts of nonsynonymous mutations, which were determined by whole-exome sequencing of tumor tissue. Both alpha and beta chains were TCR-sequenced in samples taken at surgery, namely 220 tumor regions, 64 matched nontumor lung samples and over 55 PBMC samples.

To note about this clonotype: It has no known antigen specificity. No base quality information exists; no much larger clone differs at one position.

Trimming at the junction amounts to 4 bases on V and 7 bases on J, and the germline ends lie 13 bases apart. The germline V gene supplies CDR1 SNHLY and CDR2 FYNNEI. From the cysteine through the phenylalanine, the CDR3 covers 13 amino acids. The retained sequence is limited to the CDR3, 39 bases, with the frame set at the first base. The study at large found these results: Ubiquitous expanded tumor TCRs showed up in blood more often at tumor resection than at routine follow-up. Additional single-cell paired TCR alpha and beta sequencing was considered necessary to confirm, at a functional level, the hypothesis that regional TCRs recognize regional mutations.

The time point label on this specimen signifies: sample taken at primary tumor resection. Without any cell sorting, TCR sequencing was performed on whole RNA extracted either from tumor and nontumor lung tissue or from cryopreserved PBMC samples. The donors were approximately 70 patients from the lung TRACERx cohort who had early-stage, untreated non-small cell lung cancer. Only patients for whom sufficient RNA was available from at least two tumor regions were selected for TCR sequencing. Libraries were prepared through 5' RACE. The instrument given in TCRdb is NextSeq 500. The TCR library protocol attached a unique molecular identifier to each TCR cDNA molecule to allow correction of PCR and sequencing errors. For the original study's pipeline: Decombinator tools were used for TCR identification, UMI-based error correction and CDR3 extraction. Expanded TCRs were defined as those above a frequency of 2 per 1,000, corresponding to the top 1% of the tumor frequency distribution. Each repertoire was subsampled 100 times to 5,000 TCRs, after which Renyi diversity was computed with the R vegan package. CDR3 similarity networks were built from amino acid triplet string-kernel similarity, connecting CDR3s with pairwise similarity above 0.82. In-frame beta chains were kept once TCRdb had trimmed the public reads at Q25 with fastp and called clones with MiXCR. Identical CDR3 proteins give one entry, which carries the most common genes and DNA. TCRdb's processing, not the authors' own work, is the source of the V and J calls. The sample table contains almost 75,000 distinct CDR3 sequences; only one count was recorded for less than 15% of them. The leading ten clones occupy 7.2% of the sample.

The TCR comes from a male donor with early-stage non-small cell lung cancer. The sequence is built from TRBV2 and TRBJ1-1; no confident D gene assignment can be made. The source was PBMCs, collected at surgery. The CDR3 in this case is CASSVVGQFEAFF. The DNA sequence reads TGTGCCAGCAGTGTGGTAGGTCAGTTTGAAGCTTTCTTT.